This is a list of T cell receptor beta chains from one sample in a study of T cell changes during pregnancy in multiple sclerosis. Generated by immunoSEQ multiplex PCR, the TCRdb table keeps only in-frame clones and is missing some. Of about 62,000 clones in the sample, about 94% were seen once. The specimen comprised CD8+ T cells from peripheral blood mononuclear cells, sampled in the second trimester of pregnancy. Source of these receptors: a female donor with multiple sclerosis, enrolled in a pregnancy study. CDR3s include the opening cysteine and the closing phenylalanine or tryptophan. The D gene is left open where the match is weak. A row's size may be missing; if present it is once, few, many or a size class.

>NA|TRBJ2-1|12|NA|TRBV6-5
CASSFTYNEQFF
TGTGCCAGCAGTTTCACCTACAATGAGCAGTTCTTC
>NA|TRBJ2-7|14|NA|TRBV27
CASSLGPAGREQYF
TGTGCCAGCAGTTTGGGTCCCGCGGGGAGGGAGCAGTACTTC
>NA|TRBJ2-3|15|TRBD1|TRBV10-1
CASRGGWGQRFRQYF
TGCGCCAGCAGAGGGGGTTGGGGACAGCGCTTTAGGCAGTATTTT
>NA|TRBJ2-1|15|NA|TRBV28
CASSLSGQIYNEQFF
TGTGCCAGCAGTTTATCCGGACAGATTTACAATGAGCAGTTCTTC
>NA|TRBJ2-1|12|NA|TRBV7-9
CASSLDSNEQFF
TGTGCCAGCAGCTTAGACTCTAATGAGCAGTTCTTC
>NA|TRBJ2-3|13|TRBD2|TRBV6-1
CASYSGIPDTQYF
TGTGCCAGTTATAGCGGGATCCCGGATACGCAGTATTTT
>NA|TRBJ1-2|10|NA|TRBV29-1
CSALGGGYTF
TGCAGCGCCCTTGGAGGAGGCTACACCTTC
>few|TRBJ1-2|16|NA|TRBV14
CASSPGNQGLNYGYTF
TGTGCCAGCAGCCCTGGGAATCAGGGGCTCAACTATGGCTACACCTTC
>NA|TRBJ2-5|13|NA|TRBV30
CAWSVYSQETQYF
TGTGCCTGGAGTGTGTACTCTCAAGAGACCCAGTACTTC
>NA|TRBJ2-1|16|TRBD2|TRBV30
CAWSDATSGAYNEQFF
TGTGCCTGGAGTGACGCCACTAGCGGGGCCTACAATGAGCAGTTCTTC
>NA|TRBJ2-7|15|TRBD2|TRBV2
CASSGSGRSSYEQYF
TGTGCCAGCAGTGGAAGCGGGAGGAGCTCCTACGAGCAGTACTTC
>NA|TRBJ1-1|14|TRBD1|TRBV6-1
CATGPGQGLIEAFF
TGTGCCACCGGACCGGGACAGGGATTAATTGAAGCTTTCTTT
>NA|TRBJ2-1|13|TRBD2|TRBV29-1
CSVFSGRGNEQFF
TGCAGCGTCTTTAGCGGGAGGGGAAATGAGCAGTTCTTC
>NA|TRBJ2-1|14|NA|TRBV19
CASSILGAANEQFF
TGTGCCAGTAGTATTTTGGGGGCCGCGAATGAGCAGTTCTTC
>NA|TRBJ2-7|15|TRBD2|TRBV7-9
CASSHGTSATYEQYF
TGTGCCAGCAGCCATGGGACTAGCGCGACCTACGAGCAGTACTTC
>NA|TRBJ1-1|12|NA|TRBV30
CAWSVAGTEAFF
TGTGCCTGGAGTGTGGCGGGAACTGAAGCTTTCTTT
>NA|TRBJ2-2|13|NA|TRBV7-8
CASSLSGAGELFF
TGTGCCAGCAGCTTATCTGGAGCCGGGGAGCTGTTTTTT
>NA|TRBJ2-1|15|TRBD2|TRBV19
CARSPGLALNNEQFF
TGTGCTAGGTCTCCAGGACTAGCGCTTAACAATGAGCAGTTCTTC
>NA|TRBJ2-7|14|NA|TRBV27
CASSLWRGSYEQYF
TGTGCCAGCAGTTTATGGCGGGGCTCCTACGAGCAGTACTTC
>NA|TRBJ2-7|15|NA|TRBV7-8
CASSLADSTLYEQYF
TGTGCCAGCAGCTTAGCGGATTCCACACTATACGAGCAGTACTTC
>NA|TRBJ2-7|13|TRBD2|TRBV19
CASSPGGEYEQYF
TGTGCCAGTAGTCCGGGAGGTGAGTACGAGCAGTACTTC
>NA|TRBJ1-4|14|TRBD1|TRBV7-9
CASSLTGANEKLFF
TGTGCCAGCAGCCTTACAGGGGCTAATGAAAAACTGTTTTTT
>NA|TRBJ2-1|15|TRBD2|TRBV19
CASDPFGRAGNEQFF
TGTGCCAGTGACCCCTTCGGGAGGGCCGGGAATGAGCAGTTCTTC
>NA|TRBJ1-2|13|TRBD1|TRBV27
CASSPKTGTGYTF
TGTGCCAGCAGTCCAAAGACAGGGACTGGCTACACCTTC
>NA|TRBJ2-3|17|TRBD2|TRBV7-9
CASSRGERESFTDTQYF
TGTGCCAGCAGCCGGGGGGAGCGGGAGTCTTTCACAGATACGCAGTATTTT
>NA|TRBJ2-7|14|TRBD1|TRBV6-5
CASSPTGGTYEQYF
TGTGCCAGCAGTCCGACAGGGGGCACCTACGAGCAGTACTTC
>NA|TRBJ2-1|15|TRBD2|TRBV6-6
CASSSVAGSYNEQFF
TGTGCCAGCAGCTCCGTAGCGGGCTCCTACAATGAGCAGTTCTTC
>once|TRBJ2-7|14|TRBD2|TRBV7-9
CASSFTSGAYEQYF
TGTGCCAGCAGCTTTACTAGCGGAGCCTACGAGCAGTACTTC
>NA|TRBJ1-2|14|NA|TRBV29-1
CSVVPRGANYGYTF
TGCAGCGTTGTCCCCCGGGGGGCTAACTATGGCTACACCTTC
>NA|TRBJ2-7|14|NA|TRBV4-3
CASSQWPERSEQYF
TGCGCCAGCAGCCAATGGCCGGAGAGAAGCGAGCAGTACTTC
>NA|TRBJ1-3|15|NA|TRBV13
CASSLVTSTIYTIYF
TGTGCCAGCAGCTTAGTTACAAGTACGATTTACACCATATATTTT
>NA|TRBJ1-1|11|NA|TRBV6-1
CASRWEGEAFF
TGTGCCAGCAGGTGGGAGGGTGAAGCTTTCTTT
>once|TRBJ1-3|18|TRBD1|TRBV2
CASSGVRDRLSSGNTIYF
TGTGCCAGCAGTGGAGTCCGGGACAGGCTGAGCTCTGGAAACACCATATATTTT
>NA|TRBJ2-7|15|NA|TRBV4-1
CASSQARDTTYEQYF
TGCGCCAGCAGCCAGGCACGGGACACGACTTACGAGCAGTACTTC
>NA|TRBJ2-3|13|NA|TRBV6-4
CASSAGATDTQYF
TGTGCCAGCAGTGCGGGAGCCACAGATACGCAGTATTTT
>NA|TRBJ2-1|13|NA|TRBV30
CAWSVIVYNEQFF
TGTGCCTGGAGTGTAATAGTCTACAATGAGCAGTTCTTC
>NA|TRBJ1-1|13|NA|TRBV19
CASSFTGNTEAFF
TGTGCCAGTAGTTTCACAGGGAACACTGAAGCTTTCTTT
>once|TRBJ1-5|15|NA|TRBV27
CASTPFGHSNQPQHF
TGTGCCAGCACTCCCTTTGGACACAGCAATCAGCCCCAGCATTTT
>once|TRBJ2-1|17|TRBD2|TRBV2
CASKSAVRSGVYNEQFF
TGTGCCAGCAAGTCCGCGGTCCGGAGCGGGGTGTACAATGAGCAGTTCTTC
>NA|TRBJ1-1|15|NA|TRBV28
CASSLGGRPNTEAFF
TGTGCCAGCAGTTTGGGCGGGAGGCCGAACACTGAAGCTTTCTTT
>NA|TRBJ2-5|13|NA|TRBV29-1
CSVAQQGQETQYF
TGCAGCGTCGCCCAACAGGGCCAAGAGACCCAGTACTTC
>NA|TRBJ2-1|16|TRBD2|TRBV19
CASSIGSGSFLNEQFF
TGTGCCAGTAGTATAGGTAGCGGGAGCTTCCTCAATGAGCAGTTCTTC
>NA|TRBJ2-2|14|NA|TRBV27
CASSFLGAVGELFF
TGTGCCAGCAGTTTTCTGGGGGCGGTCGGGGAGCTGTTTTTT
>NA|TRBJ2-7|15|TRBD2|TRBV27
CASSPRGGWVSEQYF
TGTGCCAGCAGTCCCCGGGGAGGGTGGGTGTCCGAGCAGTACTTC
>NA|TRBJ2-5|14|NA|TRBV6-5
CASRAGVIQETQYF
TGTGCCAGCAGAGCAGGGGTTATACAAGAGACCCAGTACTTC
>NA|TRBJ2-7|12|NA|TRBV2
CARESFPYEQYF
TGTGCCAGAGAAAGCTTCCCCTACGAGCAGTACTTC
>NA|TRBJ1-3|17|NA|TRBV9
CASSAGRARAGGNTIYF
TGTGCCAGCAGCGCAGGCCGGGCCCGTGCGGGTGGAAACACCATATATTTT
>NA|TRBJ2-1|18|NA|TRBV7-6
CASSPSRGSKSSYNEQFF
TGTGCCAGCAGCCCGTCAAGGGGTTCCAAAAGCTCCTACAATGAGCAGTTCTTC
>NA|TRBJ1-2|15|NA|TRBV6-5
CASSYSIGGSDGYTF
TGTGCCAGCAGTTACTCGATAGGGGGTTCAGATGGCTACACCTTC
>NA|TRBJ2-3|16|TRBD2|TRBV4-2
CASSQKGSGSTDTQYF
TGTGCCAGCAGCCAAAAGGGTAGCGGGAGCACAGATACGCAGTATTTT
>NA|TRBJ1-3|13|TRBD1|TRBV5-6
CASSTRQGNTIYF
TGTGCCAGCAGCACCAGACAGGGGAACACCATATATTTT
>NA|TRBJ1-2|12|NA|TRBV19
CASSTGMEGYTF
TGTGCCAGTAGTACAGGGATGGAAGGCTACACCTTC
>NA|TRBJ2-5|16|NA|TRBV7-6
CASSLAWMSGQETQYF
TGTGCCAGCAGCTTAGCGTGGATGAGCGGTCAAGAGACCCAGTACTTC
>NA|TRBJ2-2|16|TRBD1|TRBV15
CATSNRQGRNTGELFF
TGTGCCACCAGCAACCGACAGGGACGAAACACCGGGGAGCTGTTTTTT
>NA|TRBJ1-2|11|NA|TRBV7-9
CASGGSLGYTF
TGTGCCAGCGGAGGCAGTCTAGGCTACACCTTC